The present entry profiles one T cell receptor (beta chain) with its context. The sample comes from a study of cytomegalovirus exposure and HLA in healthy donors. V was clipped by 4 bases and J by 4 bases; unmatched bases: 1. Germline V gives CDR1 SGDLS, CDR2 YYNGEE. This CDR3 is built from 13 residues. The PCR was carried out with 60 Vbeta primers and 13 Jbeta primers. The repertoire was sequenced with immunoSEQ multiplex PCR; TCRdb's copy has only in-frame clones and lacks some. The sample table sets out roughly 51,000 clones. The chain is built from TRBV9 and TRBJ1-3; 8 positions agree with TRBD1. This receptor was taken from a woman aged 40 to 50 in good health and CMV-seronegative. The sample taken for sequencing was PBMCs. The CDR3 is CASSHRGGNTIYF. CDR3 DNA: TGTGCCAGCAGCCACAGGGGGGGAAACACCATATATTTT. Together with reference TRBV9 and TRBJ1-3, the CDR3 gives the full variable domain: DSGVTQTPKHLITATGQRVTLRCSPRSGDLSVYWYQQSLDQGLQFLIQYYNGEERAKGNILERFSAQQFPDLHSELNLSSLELGDSALYFCASSHRGGNTIYFGEGSWLTVV.